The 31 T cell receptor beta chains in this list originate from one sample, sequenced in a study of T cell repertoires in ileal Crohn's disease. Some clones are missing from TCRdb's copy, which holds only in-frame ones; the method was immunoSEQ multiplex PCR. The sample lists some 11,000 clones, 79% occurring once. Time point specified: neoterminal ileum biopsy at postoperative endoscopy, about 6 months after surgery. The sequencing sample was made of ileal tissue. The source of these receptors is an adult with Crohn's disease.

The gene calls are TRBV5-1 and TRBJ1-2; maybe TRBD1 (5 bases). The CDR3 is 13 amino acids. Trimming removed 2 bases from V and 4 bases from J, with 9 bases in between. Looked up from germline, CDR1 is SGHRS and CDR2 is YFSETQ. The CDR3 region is CASSFDSAYGYTF. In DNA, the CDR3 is TGCGCCAGCAGCTTTGACAGTGCCTATGGCTACACCTTC.

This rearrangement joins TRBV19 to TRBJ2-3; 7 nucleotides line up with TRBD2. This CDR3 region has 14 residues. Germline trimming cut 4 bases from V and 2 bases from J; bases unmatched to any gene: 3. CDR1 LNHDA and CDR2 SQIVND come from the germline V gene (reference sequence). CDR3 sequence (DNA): TGTGCCAGTAGTAGGGAGGGATCCACAGATACGCAGTATTTT. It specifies CASSREGSTDTQYF.

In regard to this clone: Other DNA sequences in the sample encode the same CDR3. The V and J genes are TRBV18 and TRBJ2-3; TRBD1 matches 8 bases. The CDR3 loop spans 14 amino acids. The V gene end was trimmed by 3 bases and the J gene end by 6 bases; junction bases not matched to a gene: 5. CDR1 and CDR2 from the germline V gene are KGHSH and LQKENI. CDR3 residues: CASSPGTGGDTQYF. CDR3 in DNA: TGTGCCAGCTCACCCGGAACAGGGGGGGATACGCAGTATTTT. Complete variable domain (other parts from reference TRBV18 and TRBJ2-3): NAGVMQNPRHLVRRRGQEARLRCSPMKGHSHVYWYRQLPEEGLKFMVYLQKENIIDESGMPKERFSAEFPKEGPSILRIQQVVRGDSAAYFCASSPGTGGDTQYFGPGTRLTVL.

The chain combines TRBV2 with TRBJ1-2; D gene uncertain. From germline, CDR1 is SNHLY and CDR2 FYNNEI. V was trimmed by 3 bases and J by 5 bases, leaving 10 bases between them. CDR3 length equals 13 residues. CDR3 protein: CASSDTRDYGYTF. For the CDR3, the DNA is TGTGCCAGCAGTGATACACGGGATTATGGCTACACCTTC.

The CDR3 nucleotides read TGCGCCAGCAGTTTAACCCTAGGACATTCAAGCACTGAAGCTTTCTTT. Its protein product is CASSLTLGHSSTEAFF. V usage is TRBV5-1 and J usage is TRBJ1-1; TRBD1 is a possible D gene (5 bases). Germline assignment: CDR1 SGHRS and CDR2 YFSETQ. CDR3 length: 16 amino acids. The V and J ends lost 5 bases and 4 bases respectively, with 21 bases between them.

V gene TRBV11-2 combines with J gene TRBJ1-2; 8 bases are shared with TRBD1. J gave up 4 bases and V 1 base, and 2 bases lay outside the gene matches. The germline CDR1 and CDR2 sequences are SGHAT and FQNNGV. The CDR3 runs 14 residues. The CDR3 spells CASSLGDRGYGYTF. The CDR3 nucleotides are TGTGCCAGCAGCTTAGGCGACAGGGGCTATGGCTACACCTTC.

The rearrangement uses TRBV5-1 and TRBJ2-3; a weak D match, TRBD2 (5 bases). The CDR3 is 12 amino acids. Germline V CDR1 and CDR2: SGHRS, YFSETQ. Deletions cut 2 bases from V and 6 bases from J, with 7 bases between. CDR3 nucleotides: TGCGCCAGCAGCTTTACTAGTGATACGCAGTATTTT. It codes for CASSFTSDTQYF.

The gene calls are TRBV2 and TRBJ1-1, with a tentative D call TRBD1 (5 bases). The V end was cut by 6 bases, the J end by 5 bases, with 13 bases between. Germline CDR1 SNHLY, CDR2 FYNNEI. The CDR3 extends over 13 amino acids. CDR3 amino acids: CASRVHQGTEAFF. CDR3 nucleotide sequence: TGTGCCAGCAGGGTCCACCAGGGTACTGAAGCTTTCTTT. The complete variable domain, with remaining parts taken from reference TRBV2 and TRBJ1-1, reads EPEVTQTPSHQVTQMGQEVILRCVPISNHLYFYWYRQILGQKVEFLVSFYNNEISEKSEIFDDQFSVERPDGSNFTLKIRSTKLEDSAMYFCASRVHQGTEAFFGQGTRLTVV.

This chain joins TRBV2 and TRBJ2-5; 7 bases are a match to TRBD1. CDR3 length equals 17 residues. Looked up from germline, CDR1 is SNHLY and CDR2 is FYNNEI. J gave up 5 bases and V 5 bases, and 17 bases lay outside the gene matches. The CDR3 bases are TGTGCCAGCAGTCTCGACAGGGTAATCACTAATAGTGAGACCCAGTACTTC. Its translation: CASSLDRVITNSETQYF.

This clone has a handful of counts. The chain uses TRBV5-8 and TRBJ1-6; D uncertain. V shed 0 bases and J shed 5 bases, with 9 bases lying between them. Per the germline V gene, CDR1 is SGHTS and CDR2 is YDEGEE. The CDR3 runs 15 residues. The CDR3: CASSLERQNNSPLHF. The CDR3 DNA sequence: TGTGCCAGCAGCTTGGAGCGGCAGAATAATTCACCCCTCCACTTT.

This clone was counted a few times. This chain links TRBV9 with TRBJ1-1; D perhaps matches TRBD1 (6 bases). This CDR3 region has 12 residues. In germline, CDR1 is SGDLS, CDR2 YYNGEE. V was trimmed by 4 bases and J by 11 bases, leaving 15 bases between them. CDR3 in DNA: TGTGCCAGCAGCCCACCAGGGGCGGGCGCTTTCTTT. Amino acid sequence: CASSPPGAGAFF.

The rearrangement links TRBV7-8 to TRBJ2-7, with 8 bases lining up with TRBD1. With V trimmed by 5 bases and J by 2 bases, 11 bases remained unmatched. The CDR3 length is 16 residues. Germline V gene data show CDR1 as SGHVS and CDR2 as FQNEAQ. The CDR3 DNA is TGTGCCAGCAGCCGCCGACAGGGGAGTAGCGCCTACGAGCAGTACTTC. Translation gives CASSRRQGSSAYEQYF.

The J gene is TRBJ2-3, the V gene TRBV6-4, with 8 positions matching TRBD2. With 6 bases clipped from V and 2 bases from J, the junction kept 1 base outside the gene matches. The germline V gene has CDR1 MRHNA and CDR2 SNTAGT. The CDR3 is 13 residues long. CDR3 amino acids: CASSGGATDTQYF. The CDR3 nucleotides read TGTGCCAGCAGCGGGGGGGCCACAGATACGCAGTATTTT.

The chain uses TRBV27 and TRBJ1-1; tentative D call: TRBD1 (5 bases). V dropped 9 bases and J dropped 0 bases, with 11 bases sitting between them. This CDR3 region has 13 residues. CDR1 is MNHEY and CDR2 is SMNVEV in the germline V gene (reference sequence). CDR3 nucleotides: TGTGCCAGTTGGCGGGACTTGAACACTGAAGCTTTCTTT. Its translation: CASWRDLNTEAFF.

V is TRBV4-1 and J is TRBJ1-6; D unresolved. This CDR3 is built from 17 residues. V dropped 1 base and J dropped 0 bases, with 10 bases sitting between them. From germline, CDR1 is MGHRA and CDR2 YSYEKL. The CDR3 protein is CASSQVFPSSYNSPLHF. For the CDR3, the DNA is TGCGCCAGCAGCCAAGTATTTCCGAGCTCCTATAATTCACCCCTCCACTTT.

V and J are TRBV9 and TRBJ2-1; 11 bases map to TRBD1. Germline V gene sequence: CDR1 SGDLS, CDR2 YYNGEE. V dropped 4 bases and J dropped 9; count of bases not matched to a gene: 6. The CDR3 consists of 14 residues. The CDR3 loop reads CASSKGQGASEQFF. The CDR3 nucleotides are TGTGCCAGCAGCAAAGGACAGGGGGCGAGTGAGCAGTTCTTC.

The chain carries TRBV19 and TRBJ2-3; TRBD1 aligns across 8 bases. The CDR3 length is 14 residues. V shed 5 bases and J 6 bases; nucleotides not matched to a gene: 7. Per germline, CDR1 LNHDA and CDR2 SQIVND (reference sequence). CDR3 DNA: TGTGCCAGTAGTGAAACAGGGGGGAGGGATACGCAGTATTTT. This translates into CASSETGGRDTQYF. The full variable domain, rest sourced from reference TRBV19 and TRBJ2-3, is DGGITQSPKYLFRKEGQNVTLSCEQNLNHDAMYWYRQDPGQGLRLIYYSQIVNDFQKGDIAEGYSVSREKKESFPLTVTSAQKNPTAFYLCASSETGGRDTQYFGPGTRLTVL.

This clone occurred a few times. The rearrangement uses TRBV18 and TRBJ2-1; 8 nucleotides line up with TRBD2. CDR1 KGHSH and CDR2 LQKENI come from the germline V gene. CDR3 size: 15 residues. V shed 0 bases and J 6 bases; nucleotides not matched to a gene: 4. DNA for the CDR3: TGTGCCAGCTCACCACCCAGACTAGCGTCCAATGAGCAGTTCTTC. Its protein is CASSPPRLASNEQFF.

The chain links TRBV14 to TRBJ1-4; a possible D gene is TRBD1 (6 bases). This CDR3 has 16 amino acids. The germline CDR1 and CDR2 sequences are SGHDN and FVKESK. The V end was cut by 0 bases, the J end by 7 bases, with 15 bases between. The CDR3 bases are TGTGCCAGCAGCCAAGATATCAGGGGCGCGGGTGAAAAACTGTTTTTT. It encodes CASSQDIRGAGEKLFF.

The CDR3 coding sequence is TGTGCCAGCAGGACAGGGGGCAATGGCTACACCTTC. Translating it yields CASRTGGNGYTF. The chain links TRBV2 to TRBJ1-2; 10 bases match TRBD1. Germline V gene sequence: CDR1 SNHLY, CDR2 FYNNEI. V was pared by 6 bases and J by 6 bases, with 1 base of the junction left unmatched. The CDR3 runs 12 residues.

CDR3 protein: CASSLTGTDNQPQHF. CDR3 nucleotide sequence: TGTGCCAGCAGCTTGACCGGGACAGATAATCAGCCCCAGCATTTT. V is TRBV5-6 and J is TRBJ1-5, with 7 positions matching TRBD1. Germline V CDR1 and CDR2: SGHDT, YYEEEE. The CDR3 is 15 amino acids. Trimming cost V 1 base and J 4 bases; bases outside gene matches: 5.

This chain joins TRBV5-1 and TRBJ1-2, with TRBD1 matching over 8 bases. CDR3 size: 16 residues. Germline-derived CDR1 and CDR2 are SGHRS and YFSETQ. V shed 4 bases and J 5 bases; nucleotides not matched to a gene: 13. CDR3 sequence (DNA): TGCGCCAGCAGCCACCTCCGAGGACAGGGTAGTTATGGCTACACCTTC. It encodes CASSHLRGQGSYGYTF.

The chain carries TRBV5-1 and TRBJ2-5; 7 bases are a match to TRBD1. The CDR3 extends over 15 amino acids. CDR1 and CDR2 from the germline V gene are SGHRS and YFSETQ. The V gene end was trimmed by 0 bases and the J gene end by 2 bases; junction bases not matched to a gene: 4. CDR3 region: CASSLGTGGQETQYF. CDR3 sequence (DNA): TGCGCCAGCAGCTTGGGGACAGGAGGTCAAGAGACCCAGTACTTC.

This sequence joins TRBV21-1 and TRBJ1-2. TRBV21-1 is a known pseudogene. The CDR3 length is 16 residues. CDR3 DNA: TGTGCCAGCAGCAAAAGGGGCCCCCGGGGGAACTATGGCTACACCTTC. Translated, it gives CASSKRGPRGNYGYTF.

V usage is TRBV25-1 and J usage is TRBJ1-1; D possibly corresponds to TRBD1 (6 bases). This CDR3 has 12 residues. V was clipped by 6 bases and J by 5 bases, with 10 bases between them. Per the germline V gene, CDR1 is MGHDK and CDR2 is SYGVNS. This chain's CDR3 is CASRLQGTEAFF. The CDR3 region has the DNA TGTGCCAGCAGGTTACAGGGAACTGAAGCTTTCTTT.

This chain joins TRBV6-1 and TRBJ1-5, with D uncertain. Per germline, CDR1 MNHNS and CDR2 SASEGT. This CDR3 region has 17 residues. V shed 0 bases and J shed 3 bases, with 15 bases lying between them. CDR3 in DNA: TGTGCCAGCAGTGAAGCGATCTCACCGGAGGTCAATCAGCCCCAGCATTTT. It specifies CASSEAISPEVNQPQHF.

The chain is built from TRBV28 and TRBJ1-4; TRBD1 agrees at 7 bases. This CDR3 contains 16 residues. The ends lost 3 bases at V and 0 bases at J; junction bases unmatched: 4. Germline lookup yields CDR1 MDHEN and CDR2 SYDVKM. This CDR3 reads CASSLEGAATNEKLFF. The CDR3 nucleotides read TGTGCCAGCAGTTTGGAGGGGGCCGCAACTAATGAAAAACTGTTTTTT.

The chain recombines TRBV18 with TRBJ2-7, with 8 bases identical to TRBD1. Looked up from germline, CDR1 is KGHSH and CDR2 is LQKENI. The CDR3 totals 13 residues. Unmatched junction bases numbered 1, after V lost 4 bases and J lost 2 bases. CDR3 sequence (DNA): TGTGCCAGCTCACTGGACAGGGCCTACGAGCAGTACTTC. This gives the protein CASSLDRAYEQYF.

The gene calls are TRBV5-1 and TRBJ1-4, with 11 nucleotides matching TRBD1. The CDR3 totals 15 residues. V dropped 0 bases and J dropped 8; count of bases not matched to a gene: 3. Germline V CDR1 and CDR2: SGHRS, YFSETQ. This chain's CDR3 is CASSLAGTGGEKLFF. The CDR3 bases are TGCGCCAGCAGCTTGGCCGGGACAGGGGGGGAAAAACTGTTTTTT.

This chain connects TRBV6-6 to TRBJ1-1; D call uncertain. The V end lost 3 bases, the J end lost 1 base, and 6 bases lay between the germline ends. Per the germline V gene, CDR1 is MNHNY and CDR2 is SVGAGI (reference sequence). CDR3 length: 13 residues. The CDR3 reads CASSYGGNTEAFF. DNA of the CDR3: TGTGCCAGCAGTTATGGAGGGAACACTGAAGCTTTCTTT.

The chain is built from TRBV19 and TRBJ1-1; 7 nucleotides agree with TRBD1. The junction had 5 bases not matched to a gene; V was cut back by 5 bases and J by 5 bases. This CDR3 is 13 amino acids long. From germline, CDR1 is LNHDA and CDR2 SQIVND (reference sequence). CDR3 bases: TGTGCCAGTAGTCCGGCAGGGGGAACTGAAGCTTTCTTT. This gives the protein CASSPAGGTEAFF.